The next 22 T cell receptor beta chains were all read from a single sample in a study of circulating and synovial CD4+ cells in juvenile arthritis. Profiling relied on immunoSEQ multiplex PCR, and the TCRdb table lists in-frame clones only, not all of them. The top ten hold 0.73% of the sample, which has some 16,000 clones, about 93% seen once. Sequencing was performed on CD4+ T cells from blood. These TCRs come from a human donor with juvenile idiopathic arthritis.

As to this clone: Other DNA sequences in this specimen translate into the identical CDR3. This chain joins TRBV27 and TRBJ2-7; 9 bases match TRBD1. Unmatched junction bases numbered 4, after V lost 5 bases and J lost 2 bases. The CDR3 has 14 residues. Per the germline V gene, CDR1 is MNHEY and CDR2 is SMNVEV (reference sequence). Here the CDR3 reads CASSLGQGPYEQYF. The CDR3 nucleotides read TGTGCCAGCAGTCTGGGACAGGGTCCCTACGAGCAGTACTTC.

This clone has only a few counts. DNA of the CDR3: TGTGCCAGCAGCTTAGAGAGGGGGCGCTACGAGCAGTACTTC. It codes for CASSLERGRYEQYF. The chain has TRBV7-2 and TRBJ2-7; 7 bases map to TRBD1. The V segment lost 1 base and the J segment 3 bases; nucleotides outside the gene matches: 3. This CDR3 is 14 amino acids long. Germline V lookup: CDR1 SGHTA, CDR2 FQGNSA.

The rearrangement uses TRBV7-9 and TRBJ2-5; 7 bases line up with TRBD1. The DNA matches TRBJ2-7 better at its end, which makes the J call doubtful. This CDR3 comprises 14 residues. Germline loops: CDR1 SEHNR, CDR2 FQNEAQ (reference sequence). CDR3: CASSLAGQPYEQYF. DNA for the CDR3: TGTGCCAGCAGCTTAGCGGGACAGCCCTACGAGCAGTACTTC.

The rearrangement joins TRBV30 to TRBJ1-1; no definite D call. Germline values: CDR1 GTSNPN, CDR2 SVGIG (reference sequence). V was shortened by 5 bases and J by 3 bases, with 7 bases between the two germline ends. The CDR3 loop spans 11 amino acids. In DNA form, the CDR3 reads TGTGCCTGGTCAGTTTACACTGAAGCTTTCTTT. Protein: CAWSVYTEAFF. Based on the CDR3 plus reference TRBV30 and TRBJ1-1, the full variable domain is SQTIHQWPATLVQPVGSPLSLECTVEGTSNPNLYWYRQAAGRGLQLLFYSVGIGQISSEVPQNLSASRPQDRQFILSSKKLLLSDSGFYLCAWSVYTEAFFGQGTRLTVV.

The rearrangement joins TRBV9 to TRBJ2-3; 11 bases match TRBD2. Germline loops: CDR1 SGDLS, CDR2 YYNGEE. Unmatched junction bases numbered 9, after V lost 8 bases and J lost 4 bases. The length of the CDR3 is 15 residues. As DNA, the CDR3 is TGTGCCAGTAGTTATCTAGCGGGGGGATCAGATACGCAGTATTTT. It yields the protein CASSYLAGGSDTQYF.

The CDR3 DNA follows: TGTGCCAGCAGTGAATTCCAGGGTAATGGCTACACCTTC. It encodes CASSEFQGNGYTF. This chain connects TRBV6-1 to TRBJ1-2, with D tentatively TRBD1 (5 bases). The germline gives CDR1 MNHNS, CDR2 SASEGT. The CDR3 is 13 amino acids. The V end was cut by 2 bases, the J end by 6 bases, with 10 bases between.

The V call is TRBV7-8, the J call TRBJ2-5; a weak D match, TRBD1 (6 bases). The J call is in doubt because the DNA end fits TRBJ2-7 better. Germline V gene sequence: CDR1 SGHVS, CDR2 FQNEAQ. The CDR3 spans 17 residues. In DNA, the CDR3 is TGTGCCAGCAGCCTCCCCAAGATGGGGACAAGTACCTACGAGCAGTACTTC. It codes for CASSLPKMGTSTYEQYF.

V usage is TRBV18 and J usage is TRBJ1-4; no definite D call. The germline V gene has CDR1 KGHSH and CDR2 LQKENI. V lost 3 bases to trimming and J lost 0 bases, with 11 bases between them. The CDR3 covers 16 residues. CDR3 residues: CASSPANPATNEKLFF. In nucleotides, the CDR3 is TGTGCCAGCTCACCTGCGAACCCCGCAACTAATGAAAAACTGTTTTTT.

CDR3 loop: CASSVTSGIDNEQFF. Here the CDR3 DNA reads TGCGCCAGCAGCGTGACTAGCGGGATCGACAATGAGCAGTTCTTC. The chain combines TRBV5-1 with TRBJ2-1; the match to TRBD2 covers 11 bases. CDR1 is SGHRS, CDR2 YFSETQ, per germline. CDR3 length equals 15 residues. J gave up 5 bases and V 4 bases, and 5 bases lay outside the gene matches.

The V gene is TRBV6-5, the J gene TRBJ1-4; 9 positions agree with TRBD1. The J segment lost 2 bases and the V segment lost 6 bases, leaving 4 bases of the junction unmatched. The CDR3 loop spans 15 amino acids. Germline V gene lookup returns CDR1 MNHEY and CDR2 SVGAGI. CDR3 protein: CASRLTGGTNEKLFF. The CDR3 DNA reads as TGTGCCAGCAGACTAACAGGGGGCACTAATGAAAAACTGTTTTTT.

The chain joins TRBV15 to TRBJ2-7; D perhaps matches TRBD2 (6 bases). The CDR3 totals 12 residues. V was pared by 0 bases and J by 11 bases, with 11 bases between. CDR1 and CDR2 (germline): LNHNV, YYDKDF (reference sequence). The chain's CDR3 is CATSREAGLKYF. CDR3 DNA sequence: TGTGCCACCAGCAGAGAGGCGGGACTTAAGTACTTC.

The gene calls are TRBV4-3 and TRBJ1-2; TRBD1 might be the D (5 bases). CDR1 is LGHNA and CDR2 is YSLEER in the germline V gene. Between the trimmed V and J ends, which lost 0 bases and 4 bases, there was a span of 12 bases. This CDR3 has 15 residues. CDR3 in DNA: TGCGCCAGCAGCCAAGACGGGGGGAGTAGCTATGGCTACACCTTC. The encoded protein is CASSQDGGSSYGYTF.

For the CDR3, the DNA is TGCGCCAGCAGTCGCCGGGACAGGAACTATGGCTACACCTTC. This gives the protein CASSRRDRNYGYTF. V and J are TRBV10-1 and TRBJ1-2; 8 nucleotides agree with TRBD1. Germline lookup yields CDR1 WNHNN and CDR2 SYGVQD (reference sequence). CDR3 size: 14 residues. J gave up 2 bases and V 5 bases, and 4 bases lay outside the gene matches.

The chain uses TRBV21-1 and TRBJ2-5; the DNA was not used to check the table's D call, TRBD2. TRBV21-1 is termed a pseudogene. The CDR3 contains 17 residues. DNA of the CDR3: TGTGCCAGCAGCAATAGAGGAATAGTAAAGGCCCAAGAGACCCAGTACTTC. This encodes CASSNRGIVKAQETQYF.

V gene TRBV4-2 combines with J gene TRBJ2-2; 9 bases match TRBD2. Germline CDR1 reads LGHNA; CDR2 reads YNFKEQ. After removal of 0 bases from V and 0 bases from J, the junction contained 2 bases not matched to a gene. This CDR3 has 17 residues. The DNA of the CDR3 is TGTGCCAGCAGCCAAGATCGACTAGCGGCGAACACCGGGGAGCTGTTTTTT. This codes for CASSQDRLAANTGELFF.

Of note for this clone: The junction shows a germline mismatch at one end, possibly a read error. The chain combines TRBV10-3 with TRBJ2-1; 13 nucleotides match TRBD2. Germline values: CDR1 ENHRY, CDR2 SYGVKD. CDR3 size: 15 residues. Here the CDR3 reads CAIRDLMTSGGFEVF. CDR3 sequence (DNA): TGTGCCATCAGAGATTTAATGACTAGCGGGGGGTTTGAGGTCTTC.

V and J are TRBV14 and TRBJ2-3, with D perhaps TRBD1 (5 bases). The CDR3 totals 17 residues. Trimming took 4 bases from V and 2 from J, leaving 19 bases between them. CDR1 is SGHDN and CDR2 is FVKESK in the germline V gene. CDR3 region: CASSRKGRSGSTDTQYF. CDR3 DNA: TGTGCCAGCAGCCGTAAAGGGCGTTCAGGGTCCACAGATACGCAGTATTTT.

Only one count was recorded for this clone. V gene TRBV15 combines with J gene TRBJ2-3, with 10 bases aligning to TRBD2. Per germline, CDR1 LNHNV and CDR2 YYDKDF (reference sequence). The CDR3 has 16 amino acids. The V and J ends lost 2 bases and 4 bases, in that order; junction bases with no gene match: 6. The CDR3 sequence: CATSRLAGVGPDTQYF. For the CDR3, the DNA is TGTGCCACCAGCAGACTAGCGGGAGTTGGCCCAGATACGCAGTATTTT.

V usage is TRBV19 and J usage is TRBJ2-5, with D possibly matching TRBD1 (6 bases). The CDR3 is made up of 15 amino acids. Germline V gene sequence: CDR1 LNHDA, CDR2 SQIVND (reference sequence). Deletions cut 3 bases from V and 5 bases from J, with 16 bases between. The CDR3 DNA reads TGTGCCAGTAGTATCTTTAAAGGGACACGGGAGACCCAGTACTTC. Its protein is CASSIFKGTRETQYF.

The chain has TRBV7-9 and TRBJ1-1, with a tentative D call TRBD1 (6 bases). Trimming left V 3 bases short and J 1 base short, with 6 bases between. The CDR3 spans 13 residues. Germline assignment: CDR1 SEHNR and CDR2 FQNEAQ (reference sequence). CDR3 nucleotides: TGTGCCAGCAGCTTGACAGGGAACACTGAAGCTTTCTTT. Amino acid sequence: CASSLTGNTEAFF.

This clone occurred once. J is TRBJ1-5 and V is TRBV5-4, with D tentatively TRBD1 (5 bases). The CDR3 totals 15 residues. Trimming removed 2 bases at V and 7 bases at J, with 16 bases between. The germline gives CDR1 SGHNT, CDR2 YYREEE (reference sequence). The CDR3, as DNA: TGTGCCAGCAGCTTAGGTCCAGGGCCTGCCCAGCCCCAGCATTTT. Encoded protein: CASSLGPGPAQPQHF.

This chain joins TRBV9 and TRBJ2-3; 7 nucleotides match TRBD2. Germline V gives CDR1 SGDLS, CDR2 YYNGEE. The CDR3 is 14 amino acids. V lost 1 base to trimming and J lost 2 bases; unmatched junction nucleotides: 1. The CDR3 DNA reads as TGTGCCAGCAGCGTAAGCGGGGACACAGATACGCAGTATTTT. It codes for CASSVSGDTDTQYF.